The 21 T cell receptor beta chains in this list originate from one sample, sequenced in a study of Graves' ophthalmopathy and Graves' hyperthyroidism. RNA transcripts provided the template for amplifying TCR beta CDR3 regions. Following a first-round RT-PCR that used HTBI primers, a second-round multiplex PCR was carried out. TCRdb analysed the multiplex PCR reads with MiXCR anew, one entry per CDR3 protein. The sample consists of hundreds of thousands of distinct CDR3 sequences, around 21% of them appearing once. The sequenced sample consisted of peripheral blood. These receptors came from a woman in her late teens or twenties with stable Graves' hyperthyroidism.

This clonotype was seen many times. The J gene is TRBJ1-5, the V gene TRBV5-4; tentative D call: TRBD1 (6 bases). Trimming took 2 bases from V and 2 from J, leaving 17 bases between them. Germline lookup yields CDR1 SGHNT and CDR2 YYREEE (reference sequence). CDR3 length: 17 amino acids. The CDR3 region is CASSLRDGTQGNQPQHF. Written as DNA, the CDR3 is TGTGCCAGCAGCTTAAGGGACGGGACACAGGGCAATCAGCCCCAGCATTTT.

CDR3 sequence reads: CASSSWTVDTEAFF. CDR3 DNA: TGTGCCAGCAGTTCCTGGACAGTCGACACTGAAGCTTTCTTT. This chain connects TRBV28 to TRBJ1-1; a possible D gene is TRBD1 (6 bases). The CDR3 extends over 14 amino acids. Germline CDR1 is MDHEN and CDR2 is SYDVKM. Trimming removed 4 bases at V and 3 bases at J, with 12 bases between.

This sequence joins TRBV19 and TRBJ2-2; 11 bases agree with TRBD1. CDR1 is LNHDA, CDR2 SQIVND, per germline (reference sequence). V shed 4 bases, J shed 5 bases, and the junction held 6 bases outside the gene matches. The CDR3 covers 16 residues. CDR3 protein: CASSTPDRGRTGELFF. For the CDR3, the DNA is TGTGCCAGTAGTACACCGGACAGGGGGCGTACCGGGGAGCTGTTTTTT.

V and J are TRBV6-2 or TRBV6-3 and TRBJ2-7, with 9 bases matching TRBD2. J gave up 5 bases and V 4 bases, and 15 bases lay outside the gene matches. The CDR3 runs to 17 residues. The germline CDR1 and CDR2 sequences are MNHEY and SVGEGT. CDR3 loop: CASSSGGGGGRAHEQYF. The CDR3 DNA reads as TGTGCCAGCAGTTCCGGGGGAGGCGGCGGGAGGGCCCACGAGCAGTACTTC.

Ten or more counts support this clonotype. The chain employs TRBV15 and TRBJ1-2; 9 positions agree with TRBD1. With 0 bases clipped from V and 7 bases from J, the junction kept 12 bases outside the gene matches. The CDR3 length is 17 residues. Germline loops: CDR1 LNHNV, CDR2 YYDKDF (reference sequence). This chain's CDR3 is CATSRDPGQGRVGGYTF. The DNA for the CDR3 is TGTGCCACCAGCAGAGATCCGGGACAGGGTAGGGTCGGTGGCTACACCTTC.

This clonotype showed up many times. One junction end disagrees with the germline gene, perhaps due to a read error. The chain joins TRBV28 to TRBJ1-6; D remains unclear. The V gene's germline CDR1 is MDHEN and CDR2 SYDVKM. There are 15 residues in the CDR3. The CDR3 loop reads CTSSSVGRRLPPLHF. In DNA form, the CDR3 reads TGTACCAGCAGCTCCGTTGGGCGGCGTCTGCCACCCCTCCACTTT. Filled out from reference TRBV28 and TRBJ1-6, the complete variable domain reads DVKVTQSSRYLVKRTGEKVFLECVQDMDHENMFWYRQDPGLGLRLIYFSYDVKMKEKGDIPEGYSVSREKKERFSLILESASTNQTSMYLCTSSSVGRRLPPLHFGNGTRLTVT.

This clonotype was seen a handful of times. V gene TRBV30 combines with J gene TRBJ2-6; possibly TRBD2 for D (7 bases). V was clipped by 2 bases and J by 3 bases, with 11 bases between them. This CDR3 comprises 15 residues. Germline V gene data show CDR1 as GTSNPN and CDR2 as SVGIG (reference sequence). The CDR3 coding sequence is TGTGCCTGGAGTCCGGGGGGCGTTGGGGCCAACGTCCTGACTTTC. It encodes CAWSPGGVGANVLTF. The whole variable domain, filled in from reference TRBV30 and TRBJ2-6, reads SQTIHQWPATLVQPVGSPLSLECTVEGTSNPNLYWYRQAAGRGLQLLFYSVGIGQISSEVPQNLSASRPQDRQFILSSKKLLLSDSGFYLCAWSPGGVGANVLTFGAGSRLTVL.

This clonotype was detected ten times or more. This CDR3 reads CATSDRDSHEQYF. The CDR3 bases are TGTGCCACCAGTGACCGGGACAGCCACGAGCAGTACTTC. The chain has TRBV24-1 and TRBJ2-7; 7 bases fit TRBD1. The ends lost 4 bases at V and 5 bases at J; junction bases unmatched: 4. Germline assignment: CDR1 KGHDR and CDR2 SFDVKD. The CDR3 runs to 13 residues.

This clonotype was seen ten or more times. This chain uses TRBV12-3 or TRBV12-4 with TRBJ2-7, with TRBD1 matching over 11 bases. Trimming at V came to 6 bases and at J to 6 bases, leaving 4 bases not matched to a gene. The CDR3 runs 13 residues. DNA of the CDR3: TGTGCCAGCAGAGGGACAGGGGGTCTCGAGCAGTACTTC. This gives the protein CASRGTGGLEQYF.

The rearrangement uses TRBV6-5 and TRBJ1-6, with 7 bases matching TRBD1. The CDR3 contains 14 residues. Germline V lookup: CDR1 MNHEY, CDR2 SVGAGI. Unmatched junction bases numbered 6, after V lost 4 bases and J lost 9 bases. This chain's CDR3 is CASSFDRVGSPLHF. CDR3 coding DNA: TGTGCCAGCAGTTTCGACAGGGTCGGTTCACCCCTCCACTTT.

This clonotype appeared many times. This sequence joins TRBV5-1 and TRBJ1-5, with TRBD1 identical over 9 bases. This CDR3 region has 18 residues. Germline CDR1 is SGHRS and CDR2 is YFSETQ. Losses at the gene ends were 0 bases for V and 4 bases for J; bases not matched to a gene: 11. The CDR3 nucleotides are TGCGCCAGCAGCTTGGTGGGGACAGGGTACGCTTGGAATCAGCCCCAGCATTTT. Translation gives CASSLVGTGYAWNQPQHF.

On this clonotype: A junction boundary mismatches the germline segment, possibly from a read error. The chain has TRBV20-1 and TRBJ2-5; D is perhaps TRBD1 (6 bases). The CDR3 is made up of 11 amino acids. CDR1 DFQATT and CDR2 SNEGSKA come from the germline V gene (reference sequence). CDR3 nucleotides: TGCAGCGCTAGAGGACAGTGGACCCAGTACTTC. This codes for CSARGQWTQYF.

This clonotype was detected ten times or more. The rearrangement links TRBV7-9 to TRBJ1-1; D remains unclear. The CDR3 consists of 14 residues. The V gene lost 1 base and the J gene lost 1 base, with 7 bases spanning the gap. In germline, CDR1 is SEHNR, CDR2 FQNEAQ (reference sequence). Here the CDR3 DNA reads TGTGCCAGCAGCTTAGTAAGAAGGAACACTGAAGCTTTCTTT. Residues: CASSLVRRNTEAFF.

This clonotype was counted at least ten times. The chain carries TRBV6-1 and TRBJ1-1; no reliable D call. Germline V gives CDR1 MNHNS, CDR2 SASEGT. The CDR3 is made up of 14 amino acids. Between the trimmed V and J ends, which lost 3 bases and 0 bases, there was a span of 8 bases. The CDR3 sequence: CASSERRVNTEAFF. The CDR3 nucleotides are TGTGCCAGCAGTGAGAGGCGAGTGAACACTGAAGCTTTCTTT.

This clonotype has ten or more counts. The J gene is TRBJ2-7, the V gene TRBV27, with D possibly being TRBD1 (5 bases). V was trimmed by 0 bases and J by 9 bases, leaving 18 bases between them. Per the germline V gene, CDR1 is MNHEY and CDR2 is SMNVEV (reference sequence). This CDR3 contains 15 residues. CDR3 bases: TGTGCCAGCAGTTTATCCTCAGGGTCCCAGGTGGGGCAGTACTTC. Encoded protein: CASSLSSGSQVGQYF.

In its sample, this clonotype was seen many times. J is TRBJ2-7 and V is TRBV7-2; 10 bases are shared with TRBD2. This CDR3 is built from 15 residues. The V gene end was trimmed by 4 bases and the J gene end by 6 bases; junction bases not matched to a gene: 9. Germline CDR1 reads SGHTA; CDR2 reads FQGNSA. The CDR3 sequence: CASSYQAGGLFEQYF. The CDR3 DNA sequence: TGTGCCAGCAGCTATCAAGCGGGAGGGCTCTTCGAGCAGTACTTC.

This clonotype was counted between two and nine times. Just one base apart from a much larger clone, this may be a read error. This chain links TRBV28 with TRBJ2-4, with a possible D match to TRBD2 (7 bases). The CDR3 loop spans 16 amino acids. Germline V CDR1 and CDR2: MDHEN, SYDVKM. The CDR3 loop is CASSSPGEGGKNIKYF. In DNA, the CDR3 is TGTGCCAGCAGTTCCCCAGGGGAGGGAGGCAAAAACATTAAGTACTTC.

In its sample, this clonotype was seen many times. This chain connects TRBV11-2 to TRBJ2-7; 7 nucleotides match TRBD2. The CDR3 contains 16 residues. Germline-derived CDR1 and CDR2 are SGHAT and FQNNGV. J was trimmed by 1 base and V by 7 bases; bases with no gene match: 13. In DNA, the CDR3 is TGTGCCAGCAACATGAGAGGGGCGGGAGCTTCCTACGAGCAGTACTTC. Protein sequence: CASNMRGAGASYEQYF.

This clonotype was observed at least ten times. The chain uses TRBV12-3 or TRBV12-4 and TRBJ2-7; 8 bases align to TRBD2. This CDR3 has 13 residues. The J segment lost 6 bases and the V segment lost 6 bases, leaving 7 bases of the junction unmatched. This CDR3 reads CASSRSGMGEQYF. The CDR3 DNA sequence: TGTGCCAGCAGCCGTAGCGGGATGGGCGAGCAGTACTTC.

This clonotype was detected only once. Written as DNA, the CDR3 is TGCAGTGCTAGGGGGGTGGCTGGCTACACCTTC. It translates to CSARGVAGYTF. The rearrangement joins TRBV20-1 to TRBJ1-2, with D possibly matching TRBD1 (5 bases). Germline values: CDR1 DFQATT, CDR2 SNEGSKA (reference sequence). V lost 3 bases, J lost 7 bases, and 9 bases lay in between. The CDR3 consists of 11 residues.

This clonotype has only a few counts. The chain uses TRBV6-1 and TRBJ1-2; perhaps TRBD1 as D (6 bases). Germline V gives CDR1 MNHNS, CDR2 SASEGT. Trimming removed 2 bases from V and 4 bases from J, with 11 bases in between. CDR3 length: 14 residues. The CDR3 is CASSESDSSYGYTF. The CDR3 DNA reads TGTGCCAGCAGTGAATCGGACAGCTCCTATGGCTACACCTTC.